The clone carrying this T cell receptor beta chain was observed a handful of times. Its specificity is unknown. The source of the sample is a study of OX40 agonist ivuxolimab in advanced cancers. Study outcomes and limitations: In the 0.1 to 3.0 mg/kg range, CD4+ and CD8+ blood T cells had expanded clonally by week 6.

This CDR3 spans 14 amino acids. CDR1 and CDR2 (germline): SGHVS, FQNEAQ. V lost 1 base and J lost 9, with 10 bases in between. The protocol was immunoSEQ multiplex PCR, while the TCRdb copy is restricted to in-frame clones and leaves out a portion. Seen here are around 64,000 clones, 80% observed once, and the top ten hold 1.2%. The material sequenced was CD4+ or CD8+ T cells sorted from blood, taken in a trial of the OX40 agonist ivuxolimab. J is TRBJ1-6 and V is TRBV7-8; possibly TRBD1 for D (5 bases). This TCR came from an adult with an advanced solid tumor such as melanoma, head and neck, liver or kidney cancer. This chain's CDR3 is CASSLEGASSPLHF. CDR3 nucleotide sequence: TGTGCCAGCAGCTTAGAAGGGGCGAGTTCACCCCTCCACTTT.